These 12 T cell receptor beta chains came from one sample sequenced in a study of T-cell memory formation after mild COVID-19. Each CDR3 protein is one row after TCRdb ran MiXCR on the 5' RACE reads. The sample yields about 110,000 distinct CDR3 sequences, over 15% seen once. Sequencing input: PBMCs or a T cell subset sorted from them (not recorded which). Receptor source: an adult woman who had mild COVID-19 (a few samples of this study predate the infection). Cell type and time point are not known.

This clonotype was counted only a few times. J is TRBJ2-3 and V is TRBV5-1, with a possible D match to TRBD2 (6 bases). V was trimmed by 1 base and J by 5 bases, leaving 17 bases between them. The CDR3 spans 16 residues. CDR1 is SGHRS and CDR2 is YFSETQ in the germline V gene. The CDR3 DNA follows: TGCGCCAGCAGCTTGATTACGGGGGAGTACGGAGATACGCAGTATTTT. The encoded protein is CASSLITGEYGDTQYF.

This clonotype has just a few counts. The chain recombines TRBV27 with TRBJ2-7, with 9 bases that match TRBD1. The V segment lost 3 bases and the J segment 4 bases; nucleotides outside the gene matches: 7. The V gene's germline CDR1 is MNHEY and CDR2 SMNVEV (reference sequence). This CDR3 region has 15 residues. The CDR3 coding sequence is TGTGCCAGCAGTTTTGGGGGGACAGGGCTATACGAGCAGTACTTC. Encoded protein: CASSFGGTGLYEQYF.

The chain employs TRBV4-1 and TRBJ2-7; D uncertain. Trimming removed 0 bases from V and 0 bases from J, with 21 bases in between. The CDR3 has 19 amino acids. Germline CDR1 is MGHRA and CDR2 is YSYEKL. CDR3 region: CASSQDRSGLGFRSYEQYF. CDR3 DNA sequence: TGCGCCAGCAGCCAAGATCGGTCTGGGTTGGGGTTTCGCTCCTACGAGCAGTACTTC.

The table lists this clonotype with a few counts. The chain joins TRBV4-1 to TRBJ2-2; D is uncertain. The CDR3 has 13 amino acids. The germline gives CDR1 MGHRA, CDR2 YSYEKL. V lost 1 base and J lost 1, with 1 base in between. The CDR3 loop reads CASSQGNTGELFF. CDR3 coding DNA: TGCGCCAGCAGCCAAGGGAACACCGGGGAGCTGTTTTTT.

This clonotype appeared a single time. The chain links TRBV28 to TRBJ2-2; D is uncertain. V was shortened by 6 bases and J by 2 bases, with 10 bases between the two germline ends. The CDR3 has 14 residues. From germline, CDR1 is MDHEN and CDR2 SYDVKM. In DNA form, the CDR3 reads TGTGCCAGCAGAACGACTCCTAACACCGGGGAGCTGTTTTTT. Translation gives CASRTTPNTGELFF.

This clonotype was seen a few times. This chain uses TRBV7-9 with TRBJ2-7; D ambiguous. CDR1 is SEHNR, CDR2 FQNEAQ, per germline (reference sequence). Trimming cost V 5 bases and J 0 bases, with 14 bases left between them. This CDR3 spans 15 amino acids. The CDR3 is CASSPAPESSYEQYF. The DNA for the CDR3 is TGTGCCAGCAGCCCCGCCCCAGAAAGCTCCTACGAGCAGTACTTC.

This clonotype was recorded a few times. The chain has TRBV12-3 or TRBV12-4 and TRBJ2-3; D ambiguous. Trimming cost V 6 bases and J 4 bases, with 11 bases left between them. The CDR3 is made up of 13 amino acids. DNA for the CDR3: TGTGCCAGCAGCCTTGATGGCCCAGATACGCAGTATTTT. Protein: CASSLDGPDTQYF.

This clonotype was found many times. The CDR3 is CASSLGPAGGLYEQYF. The CDR3 DNA follows: TGTGCCAGCAGCTTAGGCCCGGCGGGAGGGCTCTACGAGCAGTACTTC. This chain joins TRBV7-9 and TRBJ2-7, with 9 bases that match TRBD2. V lost 1 base to trimming and J lost 3 bases; unmatched junction nucleotides: 7. Germline CDR1 reads SEHNR; CDR2 reads FQNEAQ (reference sequence). This CDR3 region has 16 residues.

On this clonotype: The junction and the germline gene differ at one end; a read error may be behind it. The chain uses TRBV29-1 and TRBJ2-1; maybe TRBD2 (7 bases). CDR1 and CDR2 from the germline V gene are SQVTM and ANQGSEA. CDR3 length: 10 amino acids. CDR3 residues: CSLYDGGAVF. The DNA of the CDR3 is TGCAGCCTCTATGATGGGGGGGCGGTCTTC.

In its sample, this clonotype was seen a few times. This rearrangement joins TRBV7-9 to TRBJ1-1; TRBD1 is a possible D gene (5 bases). V was clipped by 5 bases and J by 7 bases, with 11 bases between them. Germline V gives CDR1 SEHNR, CDR2 FQNEAQ (reference sequence). This CDR3 contains 12 residues. DNA of the CDR3: TGTGCCAGCAGCCCGCGACAGAGTGAAGCTTTCTTT. This encodes CASSPRQSEAFF.

V and J are TRBV24-1 and TRBJ2-1; 8 nucleotides match TRBD2. Germline V gives CDR1 KGHDR, CDR2 SFDVKD. This CDR3 region has 16 residues. V lost 3 bases and J lost 7; bases outside the gene matches: 10. The CDR3 region is CATSDHLASGRNEQFF. The CDR3 DNA reads TGTGCCACCAGTGATCATCTGGCTAGCGGGCGGAATGAGCAGTTCTTC.

For the CDR3, the DNA is TGCGCCAGCAGCTCGTGGACAGAAGAGACCCAGTACTTC. Amino acid sequence: CASSSWTEETQYF. This sequence joins TRBV5-1 and TRBJ2-5; possible D gene TRBD1, 6 bases. The CDR3 spans 13 residues. Per the germline V gene, CDR1 is SGHRS and CDR2 is YFSETQ. V shed 3 bases and J shed 3 bases, with 9 bases lying between them. Looking up the rest from reference TRBV5-1 and TRBJ2-5 gives the full variable domain: KAGVTQTPRYLIKTRGQQVTLSCSPISGHRSVSWYQQTPGQGLQFLFEYFSETQRNKGNFPGRFSGRQFSNSRSEMNVSTLELGDSALYLCASSSWTEETQYFGPGTRLLVL.